Listed below are T cell receptor beta chains from one sample, sequenced in a study of blood T cells in healthy people across ages. TCRdb re-derived calls from the 5' RACE reads in MiXCR, one entry per CDR3 protein. The sample yields over 700,000 distinct CDR3 sequences, 20% to 30% seen once. The data also belong to a second study, concerning T cells of mothers and their children.

The sequenced material came from blood. The receptors were sampled from a boy aged 5-17 years in good health. CDR3s include the opening cysteine and the closing phenylalanine or tryptophan. D genes are given only for firm matches. Size is omitted from some rows. Given values are once, few, many or a class for expanded clones.

V gene	clone size	D gene	J gene	CDR3 DNA	CDR3 protein
TRBV20-1	.	.	TRBJ2-3	TGCAGTGCTGAGACTGGGCGGGGCACAGATACGCAGTATTTT	CSAETGRGTDTQYF
TRBV4-3	.	.	TRBJ1-2	TGCGCCAGCAGCCAAGAAGGGCAGGGACACTATGGCTACACCTTC	CASSQEGQGHYGYTF
TRBV2	few	TRBD1	TRBJ1-3	TGTGCCAGCACCAGGACAGGGAGCGGAAACACCATATATTTT	CASTRTGSGNTIYF
TRBV6-1	.	.	TRBJ1-4	TGTGCCAGCAGTTTTGGCCCCGACGGGAATGAAAAACTGTTTTTT	CASSFGPDGNEKLFF
TRBV7-2	few	.	TRBJ1-4	TGTGCCAGCAGCCTAAGGACAGTAACTAATGAAAAACTGTTTTTT	CASSLRTVTNEKLFF
TRBV25-1	.	.	TRBJ2-3	TGTGCCAGCGTCTATACAGGGAAAGATACGCAGTATTTT	CASVYTGKDTQYF
TRBV20-1	few	.	TRBJ2-5	TGCAGTGCTAGAGATCGACGGGGCATAGAGACCCAGTACTTC	CSARDRRGIETQYF
TRBV7-2	once	TRBD1	TRBJ1-1	TGTGCCAGCAGCATCACCGGGACAGGCAACACTGAAGCTTTCTTT	CASSITGTGNTEAFF
TRBV12-3/TRBV12-4	.	TRBD1	TRBJ1-1	TGTGCCAGCAGTCACACAGGGGTGGGGGATACTGAAGCTTTCTTT	CASSHTGVGDTEAFF
TRBV15	.	TRBD1	TRBJ2-4	TGTGCCACCAGCAAGATACCGGACAGGGTGGGAATAGGCATTCAGTACTTC	CATSKIPDRVGIGIQYF
TRBV4-2	.	TRBD2	TRBJ2-5	TGTGCCAGCAGCCAAGAAGTGGGAAGCGGGGGGCCTCTGGAGACCCAGTACTTC	CASSQEVGSGGPLETQYF
TRBV4-1	.	.	TRBJ2-1	TGCGCCAGCAGCCAAGAAGGCGTTGAGCAGTTCTTC	CASSQEGVEQFF
TRBV7-9	few	TRBD2	TRBJ2-5	TGTGCCAGCACCCCCCGACTAGCGGAAGAGACCCAGTACTTC	CASTPRLAEETQYF
TRBV9	.	TRBD1	TRBJ1-2	TGTGCCAGCAAGGCGGACAGGGGTTACTATGGCTACACCTTC	CASKADRGYYGYTF
TRBV7-2	few	.	TRBJ1-4	TGTGCCAGCAGCTTAGACATAAATGAAAAACTGTTTTTT	CASSLDINEKLFF
TRBV5-1	.	.	TRBJ2-2	TGCGCCAGCAGCCCTCAGGGGTCTAACACCGGGGAGCTGTTTTTT	CASSPQGSNTGELFF